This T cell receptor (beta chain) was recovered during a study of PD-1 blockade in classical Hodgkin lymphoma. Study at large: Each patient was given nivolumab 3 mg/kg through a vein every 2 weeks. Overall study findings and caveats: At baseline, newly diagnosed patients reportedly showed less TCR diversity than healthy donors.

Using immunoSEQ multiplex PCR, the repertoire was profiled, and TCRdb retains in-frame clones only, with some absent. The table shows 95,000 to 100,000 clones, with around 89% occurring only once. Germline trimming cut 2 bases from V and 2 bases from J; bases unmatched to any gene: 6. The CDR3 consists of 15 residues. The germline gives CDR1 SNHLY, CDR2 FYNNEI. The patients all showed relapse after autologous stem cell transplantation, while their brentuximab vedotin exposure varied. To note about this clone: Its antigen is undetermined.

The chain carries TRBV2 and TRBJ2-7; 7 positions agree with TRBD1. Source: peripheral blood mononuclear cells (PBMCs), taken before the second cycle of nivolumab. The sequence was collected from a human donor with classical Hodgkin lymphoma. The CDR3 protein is CASSERRQGAYEQYF. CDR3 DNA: TGTGCCAGCAGTGAAAGACGACAGGGCGCCTACGAGCAGTACTTC.